This entry lists 25 T cell receptor beta chains sequenced from one sample in a study of T cell changes during pregnancy in multiple sclerosis. Method: immunoSEQ multiplex PCR; TCRdb's copy keeps in-frame clones and lacks some. The sample holds 52,000 or so clones, around nine tenths seen once. Sequenced here: CD4+ T cells from peripheral blood mononuclear cells, sampled in the second trimester of pregnancy. The receptors were sampled from a female donor with multiple sclerosis, enrolled in a pregnancy study.

The J gene is TRBJ2-7, the V gene TRBV6-5; tentative D call: TRBD2 (7 bases). The V end lost 5 bases, the J end lost 7 bases, and 15 bases lay between the germline ends. Per the germline V gene, CDR1 is MNHEY and CDR2 is SVGAGI. The CDR3 totals 13 residues. As DNA, the CDR3 is TGTGCCAGCAGTGCTCGGGGGGCGGGGGAGCAGTACTTC. It codes for CASSARGAGEQYF.

This chain links TRBV7-7 with TRBJ2-5; D unresolved. There are 14 residues in the CDR3. Per the germline V gene, CDR1 is SSHAT and CDR2 is FNYEAQ (reference sequence). Trimming took 1 base from V and 2 from J, leaving 8 bases between them. Here the CDR3 DNA reads TGTGCCAGCAGCTTAGTGGGCAAGCAAGAGACCCAGTACTTC. Protein product: CASSLVGKQETQYF.

The chain recombines TRBV19 with TRBJ1-4, with D possibly matching TRBD1 (6 bases). The V end was cut by 3 bases, the J end by 7 bases, with 15 bases between. The CDR3 is made up of 15 amino acids. Germline V gene data show CDR1 as LNHDA and CDR2 as SQIVND (reference sequence). In DNA form, the CDR3 reads TGTGCCAGTAGTATTAGAGAACAGGGCCGTGAAAAACTGTTTTTT. Translation gives CASSIREQGREKLFF.

The chain couples TRBV5-1 to TRBJ1-3; D is uncertain. CDR3 length equals 13 residues. The ends were cut back, 1 base at V and 4 bases at J, with 6 bases in the middle. The germline CDR1 and CDR2 sequences are SGHRS and YFSETQ. CDR3 nucleotides: TGCGCCAGCAGCTTGACCAGAGGAAACACCATATATTTT. Its protein is CASSLTRGNTIYF.

This chain uses TRBV6-1 with TRBJ1-6, with no clear D. Germline CDR1 is MNHNS and CDR2 is SASEGT. V gave up 2 bases and J gave up 12 bases, with 17 bases separating them. This CDR3 is built from 15 residues. In DNA, the CDR3 is TGTGCCAGCAGTGAACCCGGCTCATCTCGCGGACCCCTCCACTTT. Translating gives CASSEPGSSRGPLHF.

The count of this clone is one. The gene calls are TRBV7-3 and TRBJ2-7; TRBD2 is a possible D gene (6 bases). CDR3 length: 18 residues. Trimming left V 4 bases short and J 1 base short, with 23 bases between. CDR1 and CDR2 (germline): SGHTA, FQGTGA. CDR3: CASSSEDEKGGVSYEQYF. The CDR3 nucleotides are TGTGCCAGCAGCTCTGAGGACGAGAAAGGAGGGGTATCCTACGAGCAGTACTTC.

The chain is built from TRBV7-9 and TRBJ2-7, with TRBD1 identical over 10 bases. The length of the CDR3 is 12 residues. CDR1 is SEHNR, CDR2 FQNEAQ, per germline (reference sequence). V was pared by 10 bases and J by 7 bases, with 7 bases of the junction left unmatched. CDR3 nucleotides: TGTGCCACAGGGACAGGGGCTAGGGAGCAGTACTTC. Translating it yields CATGTGAREQYF. The full variable domain, with the rest looked up from reference TRBV7-9 and TRBJ2-7, is DTGVSQNPRHKITKRGQNVTFRCDPISEHNRLYWYRQTLGQGPEFLTYFQNEAQLEKSRLLSDRFSAERPKGSFSTLEIQRTEQGDSAMYLCATGTGAREQYFGPGTRLTVT.

This chain links TRBV13 with TRBJ1-5; 10 nucleotides agree with TRBD1. Trimming took 5 bases from V and 5 from J; bases not matched to a gene: 3. There are 14 residues in the CDR3. In germline, CDR1 is PRHDT, CDR2 FYEKMQ (reference sequence). CDR3: CASSLGTGDQPQHF. CDR3 nucleotides: TGTGCCAGCAGCCTTGGGACAGGGGATCAGCCCCAGCATTTT.

This chain uses TRBV12-5 with TRBJ1-1; D remains ambiguous. The germline gives CDR1 LGHNT, CDR2 FRNRAP. V was shortened by 1 base and J by 6 bases, with 12 bases between the two germline ends. The CDR3 loop spans 14 amino acids. The CDR3 nucleotides read TGTGCTAGTGGTTTGGCATCCCCCGGGGCTGAAGCTTTCTTT. Protein product: CASGLASPGAEAFF.

The CDR3 loop reads CASSDGQTITGELFF. Here the CDR3 DNA reads TGTGCCAGCAGTGATGGACAGACAATTACCGGGGAGCTGTTTTTT. V is TRBV2 and J is TRBJ2-2; tentatively, D is TRBD1 (6 bases). This CDR3 has 15 residues. Germline CDR1 reads SNHLY; CDR2 reads FYNNEI. V lost 3 bases and J 5 bases, leaving 13 bases between the germline ends.

This chain uses TRBV6-6 with TRBJ2-7; 7 nucleotides align to TRBD1. Trimming cost V 2 bases and J 2 bases; bases outside gene matches: 9. CDR3 length: 16 amino acids. CDR1 is MNHNY and CDR2 is SVGAGI in the germline V gene (reference sequence). The CDR3 reads CASSYLRQGITYEQYF. The CDR3 coding sequence is TGTGCCAGCAGTTACCTCCGACAGGGAATCACCTACGAGCAGTACTTC.

The CDR3 protein is CASSLTEAGVQPQHF. CDR3 sequence (DNA): TGTGCCAGCAGTCTCACCGAGGCAGGGGTTCAGCCCCAGCATTTT. This sequence joins TRBV2 and TRBJ1-5; a weak D match, TRBD1 (6 bases). The length of the CDR3 is 15 residues. In germline, CDR1 is SNHLY, CDR2 FYNNEI. Trimming removed 5 bases at V and 6 bases at J, with 17 bases between.

This sequence joins TRBV10-3 and TRBJ2-5, with 10 nucleotides matching TRBD1. CDR3 length equals 14 residues. V shed 10 bases and J 2 bases; nucleotides not matched to a gene: 7. Germline assignment: CDR1 ENHRY and CDR2 SYGVKD. CDR3 protein: CATTGTGAQETQYF. The CDR3 DNA sequence: TGTGCCACCACCGGGACAGGGGCGCAAGAGACCCAGTACTTC.

CDR3 sequence reads: CASSSAPPDTSSGNTIYF. CDR3 coding DNA: TGTGCCAGCAGCTCGGCGCCCCCCGACACGAGCTCTGGAAACACCATATATTTT. The J gene is TRBJ1-3, the V gene TRBV5-5; unclear D gene. The CDR3 extends over 18 amino acids. Trimming shortened V by 3 bases and J by 0 bases, and 19 bases separated the two germline ends. Per the germline V gene, CDR1 is SGHKS and CDR2 is YYEKEE (reference sequence).

The chain has TRBV13 and TRBJ1-1; 9 positions agree with TRBD1. The length of the CDR3 is 13 residues. Per germline, CDR1 PRHDT and CDR2 FYEKMQ (reference sequence). Germline trimming cut 8 bases from V and 4 bases from J; bases unmatched to any gene: 5. The CDR3 region has the DNA TGTGCCAGCTTAGACAGGGGGGGCACTGAAGCTTTCTTT. Protein: CASLDRGGTEAFF.

CDR3 DNA: TGCGCCAGCAGCCATCCTCAGGGGGGTGAGCAGTTCTTC. Translated, it gives CASSHPQGGEQFF. This chain uses TRBV5-1 with TRBJ2-1; tentatively, D is TRBD1 (7 bases). Per germline, CDR1 SGHRS and CDR2 YFSETQ. V was shortened by 4 bases and J by 9 bases, with 14 bases between the two germline ends. The CDR3 contains 13 residues.

The chain links TRBV9 to TRBJ1-3, with D unresolved. This CDR3 is built from 14 residues. V was pared by 3 bases and J by 0 bases, with 7 bases between. The germline V gene encodes CDR1 SGDLS and CDR2 YYNGEE. CDR3 DNA: TGTGCCAGCAGCGAGGAGCACTCTGGAAACACCATATATTTT. This encodes CASSEEHSGNTIYF.

The DNA for the CDR3 is TGTGCCAGCGCCCCTGGCAGGGTGAACACTGAAGCTTTCTTT. Translation gives CASAPGRVNTEAFF. The chain recombines TRBV9 with TRBJ1-1; possibly TRBD1 for D (5 bases). The CDR3 is made up of 14 amino acids. Germline V gene lookup returns CDR1 SGDLS and CDR2 YYNGEE. V gave up 7 bases and J gave up 0 bases, with 13 bases separating them. The whole variable domain, filled in from reference TRBV9 and TRBJ1-1, reads DSGVTQTPKHLITATGQRVTLRCSPRSGDLSVYWYQQSLDQGLQFLIQYYNGEERAKGNILERFSAQQFPDLHSELNLSSLELGDSALYFCASAPGRVNTEAFFGQGTRLTVV.

This clone was detected only a few times. The chain is built from TRBV7-9 and TRBJ1-1; a possible D gene is TRBD1 (5 bases). This CDR3 comprises 13 residues. Germline V gene sequence: CDR1 SEHNR, CDR2 FQNEAQ (reference sequence). With 9 bases removed from V and 3 bases from J, the gap between germline ends came to 14 bases. CDR3 sequence reads: CASTGGTDTEAFF. In DNA, the CDR3 is TGTGCCAGTACGGGAGGGACGGACACTGAAGCTTTCTTT.

The chain carries TRBV7-3 and TRBJ1-2; the D gene is possibly TRBD1 (5 bases). Trimming took 5 bases from V and 7 from J, leaving 14 bases between them. The CDR3 runs 13 residues. Germline CDR1 SGHTA, CDR2 FQGTGA. CDR3 sequence (DNA): TGTGCCAGCAGCCCCGACTCGGGGGGTGGCTACACCTTC. Translated: CASSPDSGGGYTF. The complete variable domain, with remaining parts taken from reference TRBV7-3 and TRBJ1-2, reads GAGVSQTPSNKVTEKGKYVELRCDPISGHTALYWYRQSLGQGPEFLIYFQGTGAADDSGLPNDRFFAVRPEGSVSTLKIQRTERGDSAVYLCASSPDSGGGYTFGSGTRLTVV.

V and J are TRBV6-5 and TRBJ1-5, with D maybe TRBD1 (6 bases). The germline V gene has CDR1 MNHEY and CDR2 SVGAGI. V shed 7 bases and J shed 7 bases, with 17 bases lying between them. CDR3 length: 14 amino acids. The CDR3 region is CASKPGQSVQPQHF. CDR3 sequence (DNA): TGTGCCAGCAAACCCGGACAGAGTGTGCAGCCCCAGCATTTT.

The V and J genes are TRBV5-1 and TRBJ1-2; 7 bases map to TRBD1. The CDR3 consists of 14 residues. The germline gives CDR1 SGHRS, CDR2 YFSETQ. V dropped 3 bases and J dropped 2; count of bases not matched to a gene: 4. The CDR3 region is CASSWDRLNYGYTF. The CDR3 coding sequence is TGCGCCAGCAGCTGGGACAGATTAAACTATGGCTACACCTTC.

The chain recombines TRBV6-1 with TRBJ1-5; 12 bases map to TRBD1. The CDR3 runs 16 residues. Germline trimming cut 4 bases from V and 7 bases from J; bases unmatched to any gene: 8. Looked up from germline, CDR1 is MNHNS and CDR2 is SASEGT. The CDR3 DNA sequence: TGTGCCAGCAGTGTCGGGACAGGGGGCGCTGGGCAGCCCCAGCATTTT. Translated, it gives CASSVGTGGAGQPQHF.

In its sample, this clone was seen once. The V call is TRBV6-1, the J call TRBJ2-7, with D perhaps TRBD2 (6 bases). Trimming removed 0 bases from V and 2 bases from J, with 8 bases in between. Looked up from germline, CDR1 is MNHNS and CDR2 is SASEGT. The CDR3 is 14 amino acids. CDR3 DNA: TGTGCCAGCAGTGAAGCGGGCGGGGCCTACGAGCAGTACTTC. This gives the protein CASSEAGGAYEQYF.

This chain connects TRBV9 to TRBJ1-3; a possible D gene is TRBD1 (6 bases). The CDR3 is 16 residues long. The germline V gene has CDR1 SGDLS and CDR2 YYNGEE. Trimming cost V 0 bases and J 1 base, with 11 bases left between them. The CDR3 region has the DNA TGTGCCAGCAGCGTAGCGGCTACAGGGTCTGGAAACACCATATATTTT. Its translation: CASSVAATGSGNTIYF. The full variable domain, rest sourced from reference TRBV9 and TRBJ1-3, is DSGVTQTPKHLITATGQRVTLRCSPRSGDLSVYWYQQSLDQGLQFLIQYYNGEERAKGNILERFSAQQFPDLHSELNLSSLELGDSALYFCASSVAATGSGNTIYFGEGSWLTVV.